The present T cell receptor beta chain was sequenced within a study of T cell repertoires in cytomegalovirus infection. V was shortened by 5 bases and J by 9 bases, with 14 bases between the two germline ends. In germline, CDR1 is SGHTA, CDR2 FQGNSA. This CDR3 contains 13 residues. This clonotype came up a few times. Its antigen is not known. In TCRdb, the reads were re-called with MiXCR into one record per CDR3 protein. The sample has around 540,000 distinct CDR3 sequences, around a third seen once. The receptor was isolated from a human donor in good health (CMV status not recorded). Some clones in this sample may be carry-over from other donors' samples. The chain combines TRBV7-2 with TRBJ1-5; D gene uncertain. The sample here was cultured PBMCs, taken from culture after CMV antigen stimulation. CDR3 sequence (DNA): TGTGCCAGCAGCCCCGACCGTTTGTCGCCCCAGCATTTT. This encodes CASSPDRLSPQHF.